The clone carrying this T cell receptor beta chain appeared many times. Its antigen is currently unknown. Trimming cost V 1 base and J 5 bases; bases outside gene matches: 6. This CDR3 has 15 amino acids. This specimen comes from a study of molecular identifiers for immune sequencing clone quantification. About the research overall: In replicates, RNA from roughly 18,000 or 92,000 naive CD8 cells was split five ways, four sequenced. General study points: In a background of roughly 970,000 naive cells, spiked Jurkat TCR RNA from one cell was reportedly detectable.

Bulk TCR library preparation followed previously described methods with listed TCR primers. Each CDR3 protein is one row after TCRdb ran MiXCR on the PCR reads. The sample shows approximately 37,000 distinct CDR3 sequences, 15% to 20% of them seen only once. The sequence came from a human donor in good health. Some libraries in this study had Jurkat cell RNA spiked in. The chain joins TRBV12-3 or TRBV12-4 to TRBJ2-3, with 7 bases matching TRBD2. Sequenced material: naive CD8+ T cells from blood, with Jurkat cell RNA spiked in. The subset: FACS-sorted CD8+CD4-CCR7+CD45RA+ naive T cells. CDR3: CASSLGSSGLDTQYF. CDR3 nucleotides: TGTGCCAGCAGTTTAGGCTCTAGCGGCCTAGATACGCAGTATTTT.